These 12 T cell receptor beta chains originate from one sample sequenced in a study of T-cell reconstitution after alpha-beta-depleted transplantation in children. Molecular barcoding with unique molecular identifiers was used for the TCRbeta library. TCRdb processed the PCR reads anew with MiXCR; each CDR3 protein has one entry. The repertoire consists of about 400,000 distinct CDR3 sequences, with roughly 21% occurring once and the leading ten covering approximately 3.8%. Here the sequenced sample was PBMCs from the stem cell graft donor, taken from the stem cell graft. These receptors all stem from a human donor who donated a stem cell graft to a child with acute myeloid leukemia.

This clonotype came up a few times. The chain employs TRBV10-3 and TRBJ2-6; tentatively, D is TRBD2 (6 bases). The length of the CDR3 is 14 residues. The V gene lost 7 bases and the J gene lost 2 bases, with 9 bases spanning the gap. The germline gives CDR1 ENHRY, CDR2 SYGVKD. The CDR3 coding sequence is TGTGCCATCAAGAGGGAGGCTGGGGCCAACGTCCTGACTTTC. It translates to CAIKREAGANVLTF.

This clonotype showed up many times. This chain links TRBV29-1 with TRBJ2-1; D perhaps matches TRBD1 (6 bases). Between the trimmed V and J ends, which lost 3 bases and 7 bases, there was a span of 19 bases. Germline V gene data show CDR1 as SQVTM and CDR2 as ANQGSEA. The CDR3 has 15 residues. CDR3 DNA sequence: TGCAGCGTTGACGCGACAGGCGCCGTCCCTAATGAGCAGTTCTTC. Its translation: CSVDATGAVPNEQFF.

This clonotype was seen a few times. The V gene is TRBV4-1, the J gene TRBJ1-1; D is uncertain. Deletions cut 0 bases from V and 10 bases from J, with 12 bases between. The CDR3 totals 13 residues. Germline CDR1 MGHRA, CDR2 YSYEKL. In nucleotides, the CDR3 is TGCGCCAGCAGCCAAGAAGTAGGCTTCGGAGCTTTCTTT. Protein sequence: CASSQEVGFGAFF.

The V gene is TRBV24-1, the J gene TRBJ2-1, with 7 bases fitting TRBD1. This CDR3 has 14 residues. The ends lost 2 bases at V and 3 bases at J; junction bases unmatched: 0. The germline V gene encodes CDR1 KGHDR and CDR2 SFDVKD. The CDR3 DNA sequence: TGTGCCACCAGTGATTGGGACAGCTACAATGAGCAGTTCTTC. It is translated as CATSDWDSYNEQFF.

This clonotype has just a few counts. This sequence joins TRBV7-9 and TRBJ2-2, with unresolved D. In germline, CDR1 is SEHNR, CDR2 FQNEAQ (reference sequence). The CDR3 covers 14 residues. The ends were cut back, 5 bases at V and 3 bases at J, with 10 bases in the middle. CDR3 DNA sequence: TGTGCCAGCAGCGCCGATGGGTACACCGGGGAGCTGTTTTTT. Protein: CASSADGYTGELFF.

This clonotype was counted between two and nine times. The V and J genes are TRBV7-6 and TRBJ2-7; D unclear. Germline V CDR1 and CDR2: SGHVS, FNYEAQ. Between the trimmed V and J ends, which lost 1 base and 3 bases, there was a span of 10 bases. There are 14 residues in the CDR3. This chain's CDR3 is CASSLGGSFYEQYF. The CDR3, as DNA: TGTGCCAGCAGCTTAGGGGGAAGTTTCTACGAGCAGTACTTC. The full variable domain, rest sourced from reference TRBV7-6 and TRBJ2-7, is GAGVSQSPRYKVTKRGQDVALRCDPISGHVSLYWYRQALGQGPEFLTYFNYEAQQDKSGLPNDRFSAERPEGSISTLTIQRTEQRDSAMYRCASSLGGSFYEQYFGPGTRLTVT.

There are a few counts of this clonotype. The genes are TRBV11-2 and TRBJ2-1, with 11 positions matching TRBD2. The germline gives CDR1 SGHAT, CDR2 FQNNGV. This CDR3 has 16 residues. J was trimmed by 4 bases and V by 8 bases; bases with no gene match: 10. This CDR3 reads CASGMILAGVYNEQFF. In nucleotides, the CDR3 is TGTGCCAGCGGCATGATACTAGCGGGAGTTTACAATGAGCAGTTCTTC.

The V call is TRBV15, the J call TRBJ2-2, with unresolved D. V was trimmed by 0 bases and J by 6 bases, leaving 8 bases between them. This CDR3 region has 14 residues. Germline values: CDR1 LNHNV, CDR2 YYDKDF (reference sequence). The CDR3 loop reads CATSRDMGSGELFF. The CDR3 nucleotides read TGTGCCACCAGCAGAGATATGGGGTCCGGGGAGCTGTTTTTT.

This clonotype occurred many times. The chain links TRBV2 to TRBJ2-7, with D maybe TRBD1 (5 bases). V was trimmed by 4 bases and J by 3 bases, leaving 10 bases between them. The CDR3 spans 13 residues. Looked up from germline, CDR1 is SNHLY and CDR2 is FYNNEI. The CDR3 region is CASSAPDIYEQYF. CDR3 DNA sequence: TGTGCCAGCAGTGCCCCGGACATCTACGAGCAGTACTTC.

This clonotype was seen repeatedly, ten times or more. The chain recombines TRBV7-2 with TRBJ2-7, with unresolved D. CDR3 length: 12 amino acids. Germline CDR1 and CDR2: SGHTA and FQGNSA. The ends were cut back, 4 bases at V and 0 bases at J, with 4 bases in the middle. In DNA, the CDR3 is TGTGCCAGCAGCTCATACTCCTACGAGCAGTACTTC. Translating gives CASSSYSYEQYF.

The sample holds a few counts of this clonotype. V gene TRBV24-1 combines with J gene TRBJ2-1, with D perhaps assigned TRBD1 or TRBD2 (7 bases each). Trimming stripped 4 bases from V and 0 bases from J, with 18 bases between. Germline CDR1 reads KGHDR; CDR2 reads SFDVKD. The CDR3 totals 18 residues. CDR3 region: CATSDPIGGGSSYNEQFF. DNA of the CDR3: TGTGCCACCAGTGACCCCATAGGGGGCGGGAGCTCCTACAATGAGCAGTTCTTC.

This clonotype was seen a handful of times. This chain links TRBV12-3 or TRBV12-4 with TRBJ2-1; maybe TRBD1 (5 bases). The CDR3 covers 14 residues. The V end lost 5 bases, the J end lost 8 bases, and 16 bases lay between the germline ends. The CDR3 DNA follows: TGTGCCAGCAGTCTCCCCTCAGGGATGGATGAGCAGTTCTTC. It yields the protein CASSLPSGMDEQFF.